Listed here are 28 T cell receptor beta chains from one sample, sequenced in a study of cytomegalovirus exposure and HLA in healthy donors. This PCR relied on a set of 60 Vbeta primers and 13 Jbeta primers. Sequenced by immunoSEQ multiplex PCR; TCRdb stores in-frame clones only, minus some. The sample contains roughly 180,000 clones, 79% of which appear only once. Sequenced input: PBMCs. The receptors were gathered from a girl between 5 and 17 years old in good health and CMV-seropositive.

V and J are TRBV5-1 and TRBJ2-1, with TRBD2 identical over 16 bases. V lost 8 bases and J lost 2; bases outside the gene matches: 10. Germline V gives CDR1 SGHRS, CDR2 YFSETQ. This CDR3 has 18 residues. The CDR3 loop is CASNPGTSGGAAYNEQFF. CDR3 coding DNA: TGCGCCAGTAACCCCGGGACTAGCGGGGGGGCCGCCTACAATGAGCAGTTCTTC.

The CDR3 is CASSQRTSGTEEQYF. The CDR3 region has the DNA TGTGCCAGCAGCCAGAGGACTAGCGGCACGGAGGAGCAGTACTTC. This sequence joins TRBV7-6 and TRBJ2-7, with TRBD2 matching over 10 bases. V lost 5 bases to trimming and J lost 7 bases; unmatched junction nucleotides: 11. Germline values: CDR1 SGHVS, CDR2 FNYEAQ. The CDR3 loop spans 15 amino acids.

The chain has TRBV2 and TRBJ2-1; 8 positions match TRBD2. CDR1 is SNHLY, CDR2 FYNNEI, per germline. V gave up 7 bases and J gave up 10 bases; unmatched junction bases: 6. CDR3 size: 12 residues. The DNA for the CDR3 is TGTGCCAGCATGCCCCCGGGGGGGGAGCAGTTCTTC. It specifies CASMPPGGEQFF.

The J gene is TRBJ1-2, the V gene TRBV19; weak D call: TRBD1 (6 bases). The V end was cut by 2 bases, the J end by 5 bases, with 21 bases between. Germline loops: CDR1 LNHDA, CDR2 SQIVND (reference sequence). CDR3 length: 17 residues. As DNA, the CDR3 is TGTGCCAGTAGTATATTGGGGGGGGCCGGGACGACTTATGGCTACACCTTC. This translates into CASSILGGAGTTYGYTF.

The chain links TRBV29-1 to TRBJ2-7; no definite D call. The V end was cut by 0 bases, the J end by 3 bases, with 3 bases between. The CDR3 loop spans 11 amino acids. Germline CDR1 reads SQVTM; CDR2 reads ANQGSEA. CDR3 nucleotide sequence: TGCAGCGTTGAAGACCTCTACGAGCAGTACTTC. This encodes CSVEDLYEQYF.

The V call is TRBV6-5, the J call TRBJ1-4; no clear D gene. There are 13 residues in the CDR3. The germline CDR1 and CDR2 sequences are MNHEY and SVGAGI. V lost 2 bases to trimming and J lost 4 bases, with 5 bases between them. CDR3 bases: TGTGCCAGCAGTTACACACATAATGAAAAACTGTTTTTT. This translates into CASSYTHNEKLFF.

The gene calls are TRBV9 and TRBJ2-1; maybe TRBD2 (5 bases). V was trimmed by 2 bases and J by 0 bases, leaving 15 bases between them. The CDR3 contains 17 residues. Per germline, CDR1 SGDLS and CDR2 YYNGEE. For the CDR3, the DNA is TGTGCCAGCAGCGTGGCGACTACCGCTAACTCCTACAATGAGCAGTTCTTC. It specifies CASSVATTANSYNEQFF.

This sequence joins TRBV4-3 and TRBJ1-5; possibly TRBD1 for D (5 bases). V shed 1 base and J shed 7 bases, with 11 bases lying between them. Per the germline V gene, CDR1 is LGHNA and CDR2 is YSLEER. The CDR3 extends over 14 amino acids. This chain's CDR3 is CASSQGRVGQPQHF. DNA of the CDR3: TGCGCCAGCAGCCAAGGCAGGGTCGGACAGCCCCAGCATTTT.

This chain uses TRBV18 with TRBJ2-1; the match to TRBD2 covers 9 bases. Per germline, CDR1 KGHSH and CDR2 LQKENI. CDR3 length: 15 residues. V was pared by 3 bases and J by 1 base, with 1 base of the junction left unmatched. The CDR3: CASSPGLASYNEQFF. The CDR3 nucleotides are TGTGCCAGCTCACCGGGACTAGCATCCTACAATGAGCAGTTCTTC.

The chain employs TRBV28 and TRBJ2-7, with 7 bases that match TRBD2. CDR1 is MDHEN, CDR2 SYDVKM, per germline. CDR3 size: 13 residues. The trim removed 8 bases at V and 1 base at J, leaving 5 bases unmatched. CDR3 in DNA: TGTGCCAGCGGGGGACTACCGTCCTACGAGCAGTACTTC. Amino acid sequence: CASGGLPSYEQYF. Supplemented by reference TRBV28 and TRBJ2-7, the full variable domain reads DVKVTQSSRYLVKRTGEKVFLECVQDMDHENMFWYRQDPGLGLRLIYFSYDVKMKEKGDIPEGYSVSREKKERFSLILESASTNQTSMYLCASGGLPSYEQYFGPGTRLTVT.

This clone appeared a few times. The chain combines TRBV10-1 with TRBJ2-7, with D perhaps TRBD1 (6 bases). The CDR3 is made up of 14 amino acids. Germline-derived CDR1 and CDR2 are WNHNN and SYGVQD (reference sequence). Deletions cut 6 bases from V and 2 bases from J, with 14 bases between. Written as DNA, the CDR3 is TGCGCCAGCAGCCCCCCAGGGACACCCTACGAGCAGTACTTC. It specifies CASSPPGTPYEQYF.

The J gene is TRBJ2-1, the V gene TRBV5-1; 15 bases fit TRBD2. J lost 3 bases, V lost 2 bases, and 6 bases had no gene match. From germline, CDR1 is SGHRS and CDR2 YFSETQ. The CDR3 runs 18 residues. CDR3 residues: CASSLGLAGGPFYNEQFF. DNA of the CDR3: TGCGCCAGCAGCTTAGGACTAGCGGGGGGGCCTTTCTACAATGAGCAGTTCTTC.

V usage is TRBV20-1 and J usage is TRBJ2-1; tentatively, D is TRBD2 (6 bases). From germline, CDR1 is DFQATT and CDR2 SNEGSKA (reference sequence). The V end was cut by 6 bases, the J end by 8 bases, with 11 bases between. This CDR3 has 11 residues. CDR3: CSATSHDEQFF. The CDR3 region has the DNA TGCAGTGCCACTAGCCATGATGAGCAGTTCTTC.

This chain links TRBV27 with TRBJ1-1; 8 nucleotides align to TRBD1. The CDR3 is made up of 16 amino acids. The J segment lost 5 bases and the V segment lost 5 bases, leaving 13 bases of the junction unmatched. Germline V gives CDR1 MNHEY, CDR2 SMNVEV (reference sequence). The DNA for the CDR3 is TGTGCCAGCAGTCCAGGACAGGGAATACCTAAAACTGAAGCTTTCTTT. This encodes CASSPGQGIPKTEAFF.

The CDR3 spells CASSQDTSYEQYF. As DNA, the CDR3 is TGCGCCAGCAGCCAAGACACTTCCTACGAGCAGTACTTC. V is TRBV4-3 and J is TRBJ2-7; D unclear. This CDR3 has 13 amino acids. Trimming shortened V by 0 bases and J by 1 base, and 4 bases separated the two germline ends. Germline V lookup: CDR1 LGHNA, CDR2 YSLEER.

The V call is TRBV27, the J call TRBJ2-5; 14 bases map to TRBD2. Per the germline V gene, CDR1 is MNHEY and CDR2 is SMNVEV (reference sequence). This CDR3 comprises 18 residues. With V trimmed by 0 bases and J by 2 bases, 5 bases remained unmatched. The CDR3 protein is CASSLSGTSGGPQETQYF. DNA for the CDR3: TGTGCCAGCAGTTTATCGGGGACTAGCGGGGGACCGCAAGAGACCCAGTACTTC.

The chain employs TRBV6-5 and TRBJ2-3; TRBD2 agrees at 9 bases. The germline V gene encodes CDR1 MNHEY and CDR2 SVGAGI. J gave up 5 bases and V 3 bases, and 9 bases lay outside the gene matches. This CDR3 has 16 amino acids. DNA for the CDR3: TGTGCCAGCAGTTATTGGAGGACTAGCGAGATAGATACGCAGTATTTT. Residues: CASSYWRTSEIDTQYF.

The chain recombines TRBV14 with TRBJ2-3; weak D call: TRBD1 (6 bases). V gave up 4 bases and J gave up 1 base, with 12 bases separating them. CDR1 is SGHDN and CDR2 is FVKESK in the germline V gene. The CDR3 sequence is 15 residues long. CDR3 in amino acids: CASSPPRTGTDTQYF. CDR3 bases: TGTGCCAGCAGCCCCCCCCGGACAGGCACAGATACGCAGTATTTT.

This chain connects TRBV20-1 to TRBJ1-2, with D possibly TRBD1 on 6 matching bases. The ends were cut back, 3 bases at V and 8 bases at J, with 10 bases in the middle. This CDR3 has 11 amino acids. CDR1 and CDR2 (germline): DFQATT, SNEGSKA (reference sequence). DNA of the CDR3: TGCAGTGCTAGGGACAGATTCGGCTACACCTTC. Its translation: CSARDRFGYTF.

The V call is TRBV20-1, the J call TRBJ1-6; D not certain. CDR3 size: 11 residues. Germline V lookup: CDR1 DFQATT, CDR2 SNEGSKA (reference sequence). V lost 5 bases, J lost 11 bases, and 10 bases lay in between. CDR3 coding DNA: TGCAGTGCTTCGGGGAGCGCACCCCTCCACTTT. Its protein is CSASGSAPLHF.

This clone was seen a few times. The V and J genes are TRBV7-9 and TRBJ1-4; the match to TRBD1 covers 7 bases. Germline V CDR1 and CDR2: SEHNR, FQNEAQ (reference sequence). J lost 8 bases, V lost 3 bases, and 9 bases had no gene match. The CDR3 consists of 15 residues. CDR3 bases: TGTGCCAGCAGCTTGAGGATACAGGGGAAGGAAAAACTGTTTTTT. Amino acid sequence: CASSLRIQGKEKLFF.

The chain joins TRBV4-3 to TRBJ2-5, with TRBD2 identical over 8 bases. CDR3 length: 14 residues. V was clipped by 0 bases and J by 7 bases; unmatched bases: 4. The germline gives CDR1 LGHNA, CDR2 YSLEER. CDR3 residues: CASSQEGTRGTQYF. The CDR3 DNA sequence: TGCGCCAGCAGCCAAGAAGGGACTAGAGGGACCCAGTACTTC.

V is TRBV6-6 and J is TRBJ2-7; the match to TRBD1 covers 7 bases. With V trimmed by 7 bases and J by 3 bases, 12 bases remained unmatched. The CDR3 consists of 15 residues. Germline values: CDR1 MNHNY, CDR2 SVGAGI (reference sequence). CDR3 in amino acids: CASKAGTAKNYEQYF. The CDR3 DNA reads as TGTGCCAGCAAGGCCGGGACAGCGAAAAACTACGAGCAGTACTTC.

In its sample, this clone was seen once. The CDR3 sequence: CASSSWGGLNTGELFF. DNA for the CDR3: TGTGCCAGCAGTTCCTGGGGGGGGTTGAACACCGGGGAGCTGTTTTTT. The J gene is TRBJ2-2, the V gene TRBV9, with TRBD2 matching 7 bases. CDR1 is SGDLS, CDR2 YYNGEE, per germline. Germline trimming cut 5 bases from V and 1 base from J; bases unmatched to any gene: 8. The CDR3 has 16 residues.

The rearrangement links TRBV2 to TRBJ2-7, with a weak D call TRBD2 (6 bases). The CDR3 is 13 amino acids. Germline CDR1 and CDR2: SNHLY and FYNNEI. Trimming removed 7 bases at V and 4 bases at J, with 14 bases between. Here the CDR3 DNA reads TGTGCCAGCAATCAGGCGGGGTGGTACGAGCAGTACTTC. It is translated as CASNQAGWYEQYF.

The chain couples TRBV4-3 to TRBJ2-1; 9 bases are shared with TRBD2. Germline lookup yields CDR1 LGHNA and CDR2 YSLEER. The CDR3 has 14 amino acids. The V gene end was trimmed by 5 bases and the J gene end by 3 bases; junction bases not matched to a gene: 2. This CDR3 is CASSVSGGYNEQFF. CDR3 sequence (DNA): TGCGCCAGCAGCGTTAGCGGGGGCTACAATGAGCAGTTCTTC.

V is TRBV23-1 and J is TRBJ2-1; no clear D. TRBV23-1 is assigned to the ORF class and has an uncertain function. This CDR3 is built from 13 residues. V lost 0 bases and J 7 bases, leaving 7 bases between the germline ends. CDR3 DNA sequence: TGCGCCAGCAGTCAATCTAAACTGAATGAGCAGTTCTTC. Protein sequence: CASSQSKLNEQFF.

The chain links TRBV7-2 to TRBJ1-6, with TRBD1 matching over 9 bases. The J segment lost 8 bases and the V segment lost 6 bases, leaving 11 bases of the junction unmatched. The CDR3 runs to 16 residues. Per the germline V gene, CDR1 is SGHTA and CDR2 is FQGNSA. CDR3 bases: TGTGCCAGCAGTAAACAACAGGGGGCCGTGGATTCACCCCTCCACTTT. As protein: CASSKQQGAVDSPLHF.